Shown below are 30 T cell receptor beta chains from a single sample sequenced in a study of blood T cell repertoires in COVID-19. Measured with immunoSEQ multiplex PCR; TCRdb has only the in-frame clones, and not every one. Of approximately 250,000 clones detected, roughly 82% appear once; the ten largest clones hold around 1.5%. Sequencing was carried out using peripheral blood. These receptors originate from a woman in her forties who had recovered from COVID-19.

The chain is built from TRBV11-2 and TRBJ2-7, with 7 positions matching TRBD1. Trimming removed 1 base from V and 7 bases from J; junction bases left unmatched: 7. This CDR3 spans 14 amino acids. The germline CDR1 and CDR2 sequences are SGHAT and FQNNGV. The CDR3 here is CASSLVTGESEQYF. DNA for the CDR3: TGTGCCAGCAGCTTAGTCACAGGGGAATCGGAGCAGTACTTC. The full variable domain, rest sourced from reference TRBV11-2 and TRBJ2-7, is EAGVAQSPRYKIIEKRQSVAFWCNPISGHATLYWYQQILGQGPKLLIQFQNNGVVDDSQLPKDRFSAERLKGVDSTLKIQPAKLEDSAVYLCASSLVTGESEQYFGPGTRLTVT.

The chain employs TRBV6-5 and TRBJ2-7; D not resolved. The CDR3 extends over 15 amino acids. V was shortened by 0 bases and J by 5 bases, with 14 bases between the two germline ends. Per germline, CDR1 MNHEY and CDR2 SVGAGI. Here the CDR3 reads CASSYSSPQAHEQYF. For the CDR3, the DNA is TGTGCCAGCAGTTACTCGAGTCCTCAAGCCCACGAGCAGTACTTC.

The table lists this clone with a count of one. The V gene is TRBV27, the J gene TRBJ2-6; tentatively, D is TRBD2 (5 bases). The CDR3 sequence is 13 residues long. The germline V gene encodes CDR1 MNHEY and CDR2 SMNVEV (reference sequence). Trimming took 6 bases from V and 9 from J, leaving 12 bases between them. The CDR3 sequence is CASRKTAVNVLTF. Here the CDR3 DNA reads TGTGCCAGCAGAAAAACAGCGGTCAACGTCCTGACTTTC.

A single count supports this clone. This chain uses TRBV18 with TRBJ1-3; D ambiguous. Trimming left V 4 bases short and J 0 bases short, with 13 bases between. The CDR3 totals 16 residues. In germline, CDR1 is KGHSH, CDR2 LQKENI. The CDR3 region is CASSLESAGSGNTIYF. The CDR3 bases are TGTGCCAGCTCACTTGAATCCGCCGGCTCTGGAAACACCATATATTTT.

The gene calls are TRBV2 and TRBJ1-5; D is ambiguous. Germline values: CDR1 SNHLY, CDR2 FYNNEI. V was trimmed by 6 bases and J by 4 bases, leaving 13 bases between them. The CDR3 extends over 14 amino acids. CDR3 region: CASRTENTNQPQHF. The CDR3 DNA reads as TGTGCCAGCAGGACGGAGAATACAAATCAGCCCCAGCATTTT.

The gene calls are TRBV5-1 and TRBJ1-1, with a weak D call TRBD1 (5 bases). This CDR3 has 14 amino acids. Trimming cost V 5 bases and J 1 base, with 12 bases left between them. CDR1 is SGHRS, CDR2 YFSETQ, per germline. The DNA for the CDR3 is TGCGCCAGCAGACAGGAGTCGTGGAACACTGAAGCTTTCTTT. Its protein product is CASRQESWNTEAFF.

The chain is built from TRBV9 and TRBJ2-5; 8 nucleotides line up with TRBD2. Germline CDR1 reads SGDLS; CDR2 reads YYNGEE. This CDR3 comprises 14 residues. Trimming cost V 1 base and J 7 bases; bases outside gene matches: 6. CDR3 DNA: TGTGCCAGCAGCGTAACAGCGGGGGCTGGGACCCAGTACTTC. Translating it yields CASSVTAGAGTQYF.

The J gene is TRBJ1-2, the V gene TRBV21-1. TRBV21-1 is flagged as a pseudogene. CDR3 length: 16 amino acids. CDR3 protein: CASSKERHPERYGYTF. In DNA, the CDR3 is TGTGCCAGCAGCAAGGAGCGGCATCCCGAAAGGTATGGCTACACCTTC.

V is TRBV11-2 and J is TRBJ2-1; D may be TRBD1 (6 bases). Trimming removed 5 bases at V and 4 bases at J, with 21 bases between. The CDR3 spans 17 residues. CDR1 and CDR2 (germline): SGHAT, FQNNGV. This CDR3 is CASSPFRFSGAYNEQFF. CDR3 DNA: TGTGCCAGCAGCCCCTTTAGATTCTCAGGGGCGTACAATGAGCAGTTCTTC.

The chain is built from TRBV2 and TRBJ1-1; D remains unclear. This CDR3 has 14 residues. The V gene lost 4 bases and the J gene lost 3 bases, with 12 bases spanning the gap. The germline CDR1 and CDR2 sequences are SNHLY and FYNNEI. CDR3: CASSGGGGDTEAFF. CDR3 nucleotides: TGTGCCAGCAGTGGGGGTGGAGGAGACACTGAAGCTTTCTTT.

Concerning this clone itself: This same CDR3 is encoded by further DNA sequences in the sample. V and J are TRBV5-1 and TRBJ2-5; TRBD1 matches at 9 bases. This CDR3 region has 15 residues. The V gene end was trimmed by 4 bases and the J gene end by 6 bases; junction bases not matched to a gene: 10. Germline-derived CDR1 and CDR2 are SGHRS and YFSETQ. For the CDR3, the DNA is TGCGCCAGCAGCGAGGGACAGGGTGGCCTAAAGACCCAGTACTTC. This translates into CASSEGQGGLKTQYF.

This clone has a count of ten or more. The rearrangement joins TRBV3-1 (or the pseudogene TRBV3-2) to TRBJ2-1; 9 nucleotides agree with TRBD2. This CDR3 comprises 16 residues. V trimming: 4 bases; J trimming: 7 bases; junction bases outside the gene matches: 11. CDR1 and CDR2 from the germline V gene are LGHDT and YNNKEL (reference sequence). CDR3 DNA sequence: TGTGCCAGCAGCCCCGCCGGTAGCGGGGGAATAAATGAGCAGTTCTTC. It yields the protein CASSPAGSGGINEQFF.

This chain links TRBV20-1 with TRBJ1-1; 8 nucleotides line up with TRBD1. The germline V gene has CDR1 DFQATT and CDR2 SNEGSKA (reference sequence). Losses at the gene ends were 3 bases for V and 5 bases for J; bases not matched to a gene: 8. This CDR3 is built from 14 residues. CDR3 in amino acids: CSASLGQGTTEAFF. In nucleotides, the CDR3 is TGCAGTGCTAGTCTTGGACAGGGAACGACTGAAGCTTTCTTT.

The chain combines TRBV3-1 (or the pseudogene TRBV3-2) with TRBJ2-2; D may be TRBD1 (5 bases). Trimming left V 1 base short and J 6 bases short, with 15 bases between. This CDR3 comprises 16 residues. Germline V gene sequence: CDR1 LGHDT, CDR2 YNNKEL (reference sequence). CDR3 residues: CASSQGSGFWAGELFF. The CDR3 nucleotides are TGTGCCAGCAGCCAAGGGTCAGGGTTTTGGGCCGGGGAGCTGTTTTTT.

The CDR3 nucleotides read TGCGCCAGCAGCTTGGGGCTGACAGGGGGCTCGTACGAGCAGTACTTC. Amino acid sequence: CASSLGLTGGSYEQYF. The chain recombines TRBV5-1 with TRBJ2-7; TRBD1 matches at 10 bases. CDR1 is SGHRS and CDR2 is YFSETQ in the germline V gene. V dropped 0 bases and J dropped 4; count of bases not matched to a gene: 7. CDR3 length: 16 residues.

This chain links TRBV7-9 with TRBJ2-7; D is unclear. Trimming removed 5 bases at V and 0 bases at J, with 8 bases between. In germline, CDR1 is SEHNR, CDR2 FQNEAQ (reference sequence). The CDR3 covers 13 residues. This CDR3 reads CASSLEVSYEQYF. CDR3 nucleotides: TGTGCCAGCAGCCTTGAGGTCTCCTACGAGCAGTACTTC.

The chain has TRBV3-1 (or the pseudogene TRBV3-2) and TRBJ2-5, with D perhaps matching TRBD2 (6 bases). The CDR3 spans 16 residues. CDR1 and CDR2 (germline): LGHDT, YNNKEL (reference sequence). Trimming took 0 bases from V and 2 from J, leaving 13 bases between them. This chain's CDR3 is CASSQEIGGPQETQYF. The CDR3 DNA sequence: TGTGCCAGCAGCCAAGAAATCGGGGGACCTCAAGAGACCCAGTACTTC.

This sequence joins TRBV7-9 and TRBJ2-1, with 7 bases lining up with TRBD1. V lost 5 bases and J lost 7; bases outside the gene matches: 5. Germline lookup yields CDR1 SEHNR and CDR2 FQNEAQ (reference sequence). This CDR3 contains 13 residues. The CDR3 loop reads CASSKGQTNEQFF. CDR3 in DNA: TGTGCCAGCAGCAAGGGACAGACAAATGAGCAGTTCTTC. The whole variable domain, filled in from reference TRBV7-9 and TRBJ2-1, reads DTGVSQNPRHKITKRGQNVTFRCDPISEHNRLYWYRQTLGQGPEFLTYFQNEAQLEKSRLLSDRFSAERPKGSFSTLEIQRTEQGDSAMYLCASSKGQTNEQFFGPGTRLTVL.

As regards this clone: An end of the junction does not agree with germline; a read error may underlie this. This sequence joins TRBV7-7 and TRBJ2-7; possible D gene TRBD1, 6 bases. Germline CDR1 is SSHAT and CDR2 is FNYEAQ (reference sequence). The CDR3 sequence is 15 residues long. In nucleotides, the CDR3 is TGTGCTAGCAGCCCGCTACCCACAGGGCCCTACGAGCAGTACTTC. Residues: CASSPLPTGPYEQYF.

The V call is TRBV3-1 (or the pseudogene TRBV3-2), the J call TRBJ2-4; D gene ambiguous. Per the germline V gene, CDR1 is LGHDT and CDR2 is YNNKEL (reference sequence). This CDR3 is built from 12 residues. V lost 1 base and J lost 5, with 3 bases in between. This chain's CDR3 is CASSQGENIQYF. The CDR3, as DNA: TGTGCCAGCAGCCAAGGAGAAAACATTCAGTACTTC.

V usage is TRBV6-5 and J usage is TRBJ1-2; 8 nucleotides line up with TRBD1. Germline assignment: CDR1 MNHEY and CDR2 SVGAGI. CDR3 length: 16 residues. After removal of 2 bases from V and 2 bases from J, the junction contained 7 bases not matched to a gene. The CDR3 loop is CASSYRSTGANYGYTF. The CDR3 DNA sequence: TGTGCCAGCAGTTACAGATCGACAGGGGCAAACTATGGCTACACCTTC.

This rearrangement joins TRBV6-2 or TRBV6-3 to TRBJ1-2; D call uncertain. V lost 2 bases to trimming and J lost 3 bases, with 4 bases between them. This CDR3 spans 12 amino acids. Germline V gene data show CDR1 as MNHEY and CDR2 as SVGEGT. CDR3: CASSYADYGYTF. The CDR3 coding sequence is TGTGCCAGCAGTTACGCAGACTATGGCTACACCTTC.

Here the CDR3 reads CASSRSAYEQYF. In DNA, the CDR3 is TGTGCCAGTAGTCGGTCCGCCTACGAGCAGTACTTC. The J gene is TRBJ2-7, the V gene TRBV19; no firm D call. Germline CDR1 is LNHDA and CDR2 is SQIVND (reference sequence). V lost 5 bases and J lost 2, with 7 bases in between. This CDR3 comprises 12 residues.

This clone appeared a single time. This chain joins TRBV11-2 and TRBJ2-1; possible D gene TRBD2, 7 bases. This CDR3 is built from 17 residues. Germline-derived CDR1 and CDR2 are SGHAT and FQNNGV. Between the trimmed V and J ends, which lost 1 base and 5 bases, there was a span of 18 bases. In nucleotides, the CDR3 is TGTGCCAGCAGCTTAGGCTTGTGGGGGGGCCTTGACAATGAGCAGTTCTTC. It is translated as CASSLGLWGGLDNEQFF.

The V call is TRBV20-1, the J call TRBJ2-2; a possible D gene is TRBD1 (5 bases). The length of the CDR3 is 15 residues. Germline V gene data show CDR1 as DFQATT and CDR2 as SNEGSKA (reference sequence). The V gene lost 3 bases and the J gene lost 1 base, with 12 bases spanning the gap. The CDR3 spells CSASSDQGNTGELFF. As DNA, the CDR3 is TGCAGTGCTAGTTCCGACCAGGGGAACACCGGGGAGCTGTTTTTT.

About this clone itself: A junction boundary mismatches the germline segment, possibly from a read error. V and J are TRBV7-7 and TRBJ1-3; unclear D gene. The CDR3 length is 13 residues. CDR1 SSHAT and CDR2 FNYEAQ come from the germline V gene (reference sequence). The CDR3 nucleotides read TGTGCTAGCAGCTCAGACTCTGGAAACACCATATATTTT. It encodes CASSSDSGNTIYF.

The chain combines TRBV13 with TRBJ1-4, with TRBD1 as a possible D gene (5 bases). The CDR3 is 14 amino acids. Germline CDR1 is PRHDT and CDR2 is FYEKMQ (reference sequence). Trimming pared 8 bases from V and 4 bases from J, leaving 14 bases between. In DNA form, the CDR3 reads TGTGCCAGCTCCTCAGGGCCAATTAATGAAAAACTGTTTTTT. It yields the protein CASSSGPINEKLFF. Using reference TRBV13 and TRBJ1-4 for the parts outside the CDR3, the full variable domain is AAGVIQSPRHLIKEKRETATLKCYPIPRHDTVYWYQQGPGQDPQFLISFYEKMQSDKGSIPDRFSAQQFSDYHSELNMSSLELGDSALYFCASSSGPINEKLFFGSGTQLSVL.

CDR3 amino acids: CASSYLGGNDEKLFF. The CDR3, as DNA: TGTGCCAGCAGCTACTTAGGGGGAAACGATGAAAAACTGTTTTTT. The chain employs TRBV5-4 and TRBJ1-4; the D gene is possibly TRBD1 (6 bases). Germline assignment: CDR1 SGHNT and CDR2 YYREEE (reference sequence). Trimming shortened V by 3 bases and J by 6 bases, and 15 bases separated the two germline ends. This CDR3 is 15 amino acids long.

The chain uses TRBV6-1 and TRBJ2-7; D is ambiguous. Germline-derived CDR1 and CDR2 are MNHNS and SASEGT. The V and J ends lost 3 bases and 4 bases respectively, with 16 bases between them. The CDR3 consists of 15 residues. CDR3 sequence (DNA): TGTGCCAGCAGTGAGGAACGTCCGTCGACTTACGAGCAGTACTTC. Protein product: CASSEERPSTYEQYF.

V gene TRBV2 combines with J gene TRBJ2-3; TRBD1 is a possible D gene (5 bases). V was pared by 3 bases and J by 2 bases, with 9 bases between. Looked up from germline, CDR1 is SNHLY and CDR2 is FYNNEI. The CDR3 covers 14 residues. The chain's CDR3 is CASSEETVTDTQYF. The CDR3, as DNA: TGTGCCAGCAGTGAGGAGACAGTCACAGATACGCAGTATTTT.